These 29 T cell receptor beta chains were all obtained from the same sample, sequenced in a study of blood T cell repertoires in COVID-19. Assay: immunoSEQ multiplex PCR; the TCRdb copy retains only in-frame clones and omits some. The table includes around 250,000 clones, 84% detected once. Sample: PBMCs or T cells enriched from blood (not recorded which). The receptors stem from a man aged 25 to 40 with acute COVID-19.

The V gene is TRBV6-5, the J gene TRBJ2-6, with 7 bases that match TRBD2. The CDR3 is 15 residues long. V gave up 6 bases and J gave up 4 bases; unmatched junction bases: 6. Germline values: CDR1 MNHEY, CDR2 SVGAGI. The CDR3 DNA sequence: TGTGCCAGCAGAGCGACAGCGGGAGGGGCCAACGTCCTGACTTTC. This sequence encodes CASRATAGGANVLTF.

This chain connects TRBV9 to TRBJ1-3; 8 bases are a match to TRBD1. This CDR3 region has 16 residues. CDR1 and CDR2 (germline): SGDLS, YYNGEE. The trim removed 1 base at V and 4 bases at J, leaving 7 bases unmatched. The CDR3 DNA follows: TGTGCCAGCAGCGTAAATTCAGGGGGCTACGGAAACACCATATATTTT. This encodes CASSVNSGGYGNTIYF.

The table lists this clone with many counts. The chain is built from TRBV6-2 or TRBV6-3 and TRBJ2-6; D perhaps matches TRBD2 (6 bases). The ends were cut back, 2 bases at V and 2 bases at J, with 10 bases in the middle. The germline gives CDR1 MNHEY, CDR2 SVGEGT. CDR3 length: 16 residues. The CDR3 region is CASSYGGGPGANVLTF. CDR3 nucleotide sequence: TGTGCCAGCAGTTACGGGGGAGGCCCTGGGGCCAACGTCCTGACTTTC.

The genes are TRBV11-2 and TRBJ2-1; 8 nucleotides align to TRBD2. CDR1 and CDR2 (germline): SGHAT, FQNNGV. This CDR3 contains 14 residues. Unmatched junction bases numbered 10, after V lost 5 bases and J lost 10 bases. CDR3 sequence: CASSPQVIAGEQFF. The CDR3 DNA follows: TGTGCCAGCAGCCCCCAAGTTATAGCGGGGGAGCAGTTCTTC.

V usage is TRBV12-5 and J usage is TRBJ2-1; no reliable D call. The V gene's germline CDR1 is LGHNT and CDR2 FRNRAP. The ends were cut back, 4 bases at V and 6 bases at J, with 10 bases in the middle. The CDR3 has 13 amino acids. The CDR3 DNA sequence: TGTGCTAGTGGTTCGATAAGCCGCAATGAGCAGTTCTTC. Its protein product is CASGSISRNEQFF.

This chain connects TRBV11-2 to TRBJ1-2; D not resolved. V gave up 4 bases and J gave up 9 bases, with 12 bases separating them. CDR1 and CDR2 from the germline V gene are SGHAT and FQNNGV. The CDR3 covers 12 residues. CDR3 nucleotide sequence: TGTGCCAGCAGCTCAGGAGGAGGACGCTACACCTTC. Translation: CASSSGGGRYTF. Combining the CDR3 with reference TRBV11-2 and TRBJ1-2 gives the whole variable domain EAGVAQSPRYKIIEKRQSVAFWCNPISGHATLYWYQQILGQGPKLLIQFQNNGVVDDSQLPKDRFSAERLKGVDSTLKIQPAKLEDSAVYLCASSSGGGRYTFGSGTRLTVV.

As to this clone: One end of the junction is discordant with germline, which a read error may explain. This chain joins TRBV11-1 and TRBJ2-5; 10 nucleotides align to TRBD2. Per the germline V gene, CDR1 is SGHAT and CDR2 is FQDESV (reference sequence). This CDR3 region has 14 residues. The CDR3 DNA reads as TGTGCCAGCAGTTTAGCGGGGGGACAAGAGACCCAGTACTTC. Translated: CASSLAGGQETQYF.

J is TRBJ2-4 and V is TRBV19, with 9 bases aligning to TRBD2. Germline values: CDR1 LNHDA, CDR2 SQIVND (reference sequence). The CDR3 consists of 14 residues. The DNA of the CDR3 is TGTGCTTCGATGGTAGCGGGAGACGGAAACATTCAGTACTTC. This codes for CASMVAGDGNIQYF. Full variable domain (rest looked up from reference TRBV19 and TRBJ2-4): DGGITQSPKYLFRKEGQNVTLSCEQNLNHDAMYWYRQDPGQGLRLIYYSQIVNDFQKGDIAEGYSVSREKKESFPLTVTSAQKNPTAFYLCASMVAGDGNIQYFGAGTRLSVL.

This sequence joins TRBV2 and TRBJ1-4, with D perhaps TRBD1 (5 bases). With 4 bases removed from V and 3 bases from J, the gap between germline ends came to 12 bases. CDR3 length: 15 amino acids. Germline V CDR1 and CDR2: SNHLY, FYNNEI. The CDR3, as DNA: TGTGCCAGCAGTGCCGGCAGGGTGGCTAATGAAAAACTGTTTTTT. It is translated as CASSAGRVANEKLFF. Looking up the rest from reference TRBV2 and TRBJ1-4 gives the full variable domain: EPEVTQTPSHQVTQMGQEVILRCVPISNHLYFYWYRQILGQKVEFLVSFYNNEISEKSEIFDDQFSVERPDGSNFTLKIRSTKLEDSAMYFCASSAGRVANEKLFFGSGTQLSVL.

This chain connects TRBV27 to TRBJ1-6, with TRBD1 identical over 9 bases. V was pared by 8 bases and J by 8 bases, with 7 bases of the junction left unmatched. Germline CDR1 is MNHEY and CDR2 is SMNVEV (reference sequence). The CDR3 extends over 14 amino acids. The CDR3 nucleotides are TGTGCCAGCCGAAGGGACAGGGTTGATTCACCCCTCCACTTT. Its protein product is CASRRDRVDSPLHF.

There are many counts of this clone. The chain links TRBV7-8 to TRBJ2-7; possibly TRBD2 for D (7 bases). CDR3 length: 14 residues. V shed 4 bases and J shed 3 bases, with 13 bases lying between them. Germline V gene sequence: CDR1 SGHVS, CDR2 FQNEAQ. CDR3 region: CASSYREGDYEQYV. CDR3 nucleotide sequence: TGTGCCAGCAGCTACAGGGAGGGGGACTACGAGCAGTACGTC.

The V gene is TRBV27, the J gene TRBJ2-3; possible D gene TRBD1, 5 bases. The V gene's germline CDR1 is MNHEY and CDR2 SMNVEV (reference sequence). The CDR3 extends over 15 amino acids. V dropped 10 bases and J dropped 3 bases, with 20 bases sitting between them. CDR3 region: CATRLQGLGTDTQYF. In DNA, the CDR3 is TGTGCCACAAGACTTCAGGGTTTAGGTACAGATACGCAGTATTTT.

This chain uses TRBV10-2 with TRBJ1-1; a weak D match, TRBD1 (5 bases). Per the germline V gene, CDR1 is WSHSY and CDR2 is SAAADI. This CDR3 has 16 amino acids. V was shortened by 2 bases and J by 1 base, with 14 bases between the two germline ends. Written as DNA, the CDR3 is TGCGCCAGCAGTGAGAGACAGATTGAAAAGAACACTGAAGCTTTCTTT. This sequence encodes CASSERQIEKNTEAFF.

CDR3 in DNA: TGTGCCAGCAGACGACTAGCGGGAGCTTCCTACGAGCAGTACGTC. The encoded protein is CASRRLAGASYEQYV. The chain combines TRBV6-5 with TRBJ2-7, with 12 nucleotides matching TRBD2. Germline V gene data show CDR1 as MNHEY and CDR2 as SVGAGI. The V and J ends lost 6 bases and 1 base, in that order; junction bases with no gene match: 4. The CDR3 spans 15 residues.

The chain joins TRBV25-1 to TRBJ1-4; D unclear. V lost 1 base to trimming and J lost 7 bases, with 13 bases between them. The CDR3 contains 15 residues. Germline lookup yields CDR1 MGHDK and CDR2 SYGVNS. Here the CDR3 reads CASSEFAGLGEKLFF. The CDR3, as DNA: TGTGCCAGCAGTGAATTCGCGGGTTTGGGTGAAAAACTGTTTTTT.

J is TRBJ2-7 and V is TRBV28, with D maybe TRBD1 (5 bases). Germline V gene data show CDR1 as MDHEN and CDR2 as SYDVKM. Trimming removed 2 bases at V and 5 bases at J, with 13 bases between. CDR3 length: 14 residues. CDR3 loop: CASSLDRGSNEQYV. DNA for the CDR3: TGTGCCAGCAGTTTAGATAGGGGTAGCAACGAGCAGTACGTC.

This clone turned up a few times. The chain joins TRBV14 to TRBJ2-4, with a weak D call TRBD1 (5 bases). The CDR3 runs to 16 residues. The V gene lost 1 base and the J gene lost 1 base, with 11 bases spanning the gap. Looked up from germline, CDR1 is SGHDN and CDR2 is FVKESK. The DNA of the CDR3 is TGTGCCAGCAGCCAAGGTCAGGGTTGGGCCAAAAACATTCAGTACTTC. Its protein product is CASSQGQGWAKNIQYF. The full variable domain, in which reference TRBV14 and TRBJ2-4 provide the parts outside the CDR3, is EAGVTQFPSHSVIEKGQTVTLRCDPISGHDNLYWYRRVMGKEIKFLLHFVKESKQDESGMPNNRFLAERTGGTYSTLKVQPAELEDSGVYFCASSQGQGWAKNIQYFGAGTRLSVL.

This sequence joins TRBV6-5 and TRBJ1-5, with a possible D match to TRBD1 (6 bases). The V gene lost 5 bases and the J gene lost 4 bases, with 15 bases spanning the gap. Germline V gene sequence: CDR1 MNHEY, CDR2 SVGAGI. This CDR3 is built from 15 residues. Written as DNA, the CDR3 is TGTGCCAGCAGTCCACCGGGACACCGAAATCAGCCCCAGCATTTT. Encoded protein: CASSPPGHRNQPQHF.

The rearrangement uses TRBV19 and TRBJ2-2; 7 bases align to TRBD2. This CDR3 has 18 amino acids. V lost 3 bases to trimming and J lost 2 bases; unmatched junction nucleotides: 12. CDR1 is LNHDA, CDR2 SQIVND, per germline (reference sequence). CDR3 protein: CASSIGRLAEINTGELFF. The CDR3, as DNA: TGTGCCAGTAGTATTGGTAGGCTAGCGGAGATAAACACCGGGGAGCTGTTTTTT.

V is TRBV6-5 and J is TRBJ2-1, with 10 nucleotides matching TRBD1. The CDR3 has 15 amino acids. Germline CDR1 reads MNHEY; CDR2 reads SVGAGI. The V segment lost 7 bases and the J segment 8 bases; nucleotides outside the gene matches: 11. The CDR3 loop reads CASIPGQGFLDEQFF. CDR3 DNA sequence: TGTGCCAGCATCCCGGGACAGGGGTTTTTAGATGAGCAGTTCTTC.

The chain recombines TRBV19 with TRBJ2-2; 10 nucleotides line up with TRBD2. The germline CDR1 and CDR2 sequences are LNHDA and SQIVND (reference sequence). The CDR3 totals 19 residues. V dropped 1 base and J dropped 6; count of bases not matched to a gene: 14. The CDR3 DNA reads as TGTGCCAGTAGTATAGCGTCAGGAGCGGGGGGGCGATTCCCCGGGGAGCTGTTTTTT. It yields the protein CASSIASGAGGRFPGELFF.

The CDR3 protein is CASSPSGYAGLNEKLFF. The DNA of the CDR3 is TGTGCCAGCAGCCCATCGGGTTATGCAGGACTGAATGAAAAACTGTTTTTT. The genes are TRBV7-8 and TRBJ1-4; D is ambiguous. This CDR3 is 17 amino acids long. The ends were cut back, 5 bases at V and 5 bases at J, with 21 bases in the middle. Germline CDR1 and CDR2: SGHVS and FQNEAQ.

The chain uses TRBV27 and TRBJ2-1; D uncertain. The CDR3 is 15 amino acids. Germline CDR1 and CDR2: MNHEY and SMNVEV (reference sequence). The germline V and J ends were trimmed by 5 bases and 2 bases, with 13 bases remaining between them. Written as DNA, the CDR3 is TGTGCCAGCAGTCCGACATCACTCCCCTACAATGAGCAGTTCTTC. Amino acids: CASSPTSLPYNEQFF.

The CDR3 nucleotides are TGTGCCAGCAGTTCGGACAGCTTATACTATGGCTACACCTTC. Translating gives CASSSDSLYYGYTF. The V gene is TRBV6-6, the J gene TRBJ1-2, with D perhaps matching TRBD1 (6 bases). The CDR3 spans 14 residues. Trimming removed 4 bases at V and 3 bases at J, with 12 bases between. From germline, CDR1 is MNHNY and CDR2 SVGAGI (reference sequence).

The rearrangement uses TRBV5-1 and TRBJ2-3; D uncertain. V was trimmed by 4 bases and J by 0 bases, leaving 6 bases between them. The CDR3 is made up of 13 amino acids. The germline V gene has CDR1 SGHRS and CDR2 YFSETQ. The CDR3 nucleotides are TGCGCCAGCAGCCTTTTAAGCACAGATACGCAGTATTTT. Translation gives CASSLLSTDTQYF. Looking up the rest from reference TRBV5-1 and TRBJ2-3 gives the full variable domain: KAGVTQTPRYLIKTRGQQVTLSCSPISGHRSVSWYQQTPGQGLQFLFEYFSETQRNKGNFPGRFSGRQFSNSRSEMNVSTLELGDSALYLCASSLLSTDTQYFGPGTRLTVL.

In its sample, this clone was seen many times. CDR3 loop: CASSEAEQFF. In DNA, the CDR3 is TGTGCCAGCTCCGAAGCGGAGCAGTTCTTC. This chain links TRBV18 with TRBJ2-1; D unresolved. CDR1 and CDR2 from the germline V gene are KGHSH and LQKENI. This CDR3 is built from 10 residues. Trimming stripped 6 bases from V and 10 bases from J, with 7 bases between. The whole variable domain, remainder taken from reference TRBV18 and TRBJ2-1, is NAGVMQNPRHLVRRRGQEARLRCSPMKGHSHVYWYRQLPEEGLKFMVYLQKENIIDESGMPKERFSAEFPKEGPSILRIQQVVRGDSAAYFCASSEAEQFFGPGTRLTVL.

This chain connects TRBV7-2 to TRBJ1-2; 8 bases agree with TRBD1. V was clipped by 3 bases and J by 6 bases; unmatched bases: 3. The CDR3 runs to 13 residues. Germline lookup yields CDR1 SGHTA and CDR2 FQGNSA. The CDR3 sequence is CASSLAGGDGYTF. The CDR3 DNA follows: TGTGCCAGCAGCTTGGCAGGGGGCGATGGCTACACCTTC.

The chain links TRBV28 to TRBJ2-5; TRBD1 agrees at 7 bases. J was trimmed by 9 bases and V by 7 bases; bases with no gene match: 17. The germline V gene has CDR1 MDHEN and CDR2 SYDVKM. The length of the CDR3 is 15 residues. This chain's CDR3 is CASTIMGTAPRAQYF. CDR3 DNA: TGTGCCAGCACCATAATGGGGACAGCGCCAAGGGCCCAGTACTTC. The full variable domain, rest sourced from reference TRBV28 and TRBJ2-5, is DVKVTQSSRYLVKRTGEKVFLECVQDMDHENMFWYRQDPGLGLRLIYFSYDVKMKEKGDIPEGYSVSREKKERFSLILESASTNQTSMYLCASTIMGTAPRAQYFGPGTRLLVL.

The chain has TRBV28 and TRBJ1-2; TRBD1 aligns across 7 bases. Germline V gene data show CDR1 as MDHEN and CDR2 as SYDVKM. The CDR3 runs to 15 residues. The V and J ends lost 6 bases and 5 bases, in that order; junction bases with no gene match: 12. The CDR3 here is CASRLRQGEGYGYTF. Here the CDR3 DNA reads TGTGCCAGCAGACTCAGACAGGGAGAGGGATATGGCTACACCTTC.